A single sample gave rise to the 15 T cell receptor beta chains below, sequenced in a study of blood T cell repertoires in COVID-19. Only in-frame clones appear in the TCRdb table, and some are missing; sequencing was by immunoSEQ multiplex PCR. The data show tens of thousands of clones, roughly nine tenths seen once. Source material: peripheral blood. All receptors come from a man aged 45-65 years with active or convalescent COVID-19.

This chain connects TRBV3-1 (or the pseudogene TRBV3-2) to TRBJ2-3, with TRBD1 identical over 7 bases. The junction had 7 bases not matched to a gene; V was cut back by 5 bases and J by 2 bases. Germline V gene sequence: CDR1 LGHDT, CDR2 YNNKEL (reference sequence). CDR3 size: 15 residues. DNA for the CDR3: TGTGCCAGCAGCTTCACAGGGGCGACCACAGATACGCAGTATTTT. Amino acids: CASSFTGATTDTQYF.

This chain connects TRBV24-1 to TRBJ2-5, with TRBD1 identical over 7 bases. The CDR3 spans 16 residues. V trimming: 5 bases; J trimming: 2 bases; junction bases outside the gene matches: 10. Germline CDR1 and CDR2: KGHDR and SFDVKD. Written as DNA, the CDR3 is TGTGCCACCAGTGGCCCCGGGACAGCAGCTCAAGAGACCCAGTACTTC. It translates to CATSGPGTAAQETQYF.

This rearrangement joins TRBV28 to TRBJ2-7; TRBD1 matches at 7 bases. CDR3 length: 14 residues. Germline V lookup: CDR1 MDHEN, CDR2 SYDVKM. Trimming removed 5 bases from V and 3 bases from J; junction bases left unmatched: 7. The CDR3 DNA sequence: TGTGCCAGCAGTAGGGGACAGACACTCTACGAGCAGTACGTC. Amino acid sequence: CASSRGQTLYEQYV.

The J gene is TRBJ2-5, the V gene TRBV5-1; 10 positions agree with TRBD2. CDR1 is SGHRS, CDR2 YFSETQ, per germline. Trimming at V came to 8 bases and at J to 5 bases, leaving 12 bases not matched to a gene. The CDR3 totals 15 residues. The CDR3 region is CASGSSGGAVETQYF. The CDR3 DNA follows: TGCGCCAGTGGATCGAGCGGGGGGGCCGTTGAGACCCAGTACTTC.

The chain joins TRBV19 to TRBJ2-3, with 7 bases that match TRBD2. Germline loops: CDR1 LNHDA, CDR2 SQIVND (reference sequence). With V trimmed by 3 bases and J by 0 bases, 3 bases remained unmatched. The CDR3 consists of 15 residues. The CDR3 DNA reads as TGTGCCAGTAGTATGGGGGGGGAAAGCACAGATACGCAGTATTTT. It encodes CASSMGGESTDTQYF.

The rearrangement joins TRBV5-4 to TRBJ2-5; 13 nucleotides align to TRBD2. The CDR3 is 16 residues long. J was trimmed by 5 bases and V by 0 bases; bases with no gene match: 4. Germline V gene lookup returns CDR1 SGHNT and CDR2 YYREEE (reference sequence). As DNA, the CDR3 is TGTGCCAGCAGCTTGGAACTAGCGGGGGGGCGGGAGACCCAGTACTTC. This encodes CASSLELAGGRETQYF.

The V gene is TRBV19, the J gene TRBJ2-1; D may be TRBD2 (5 bases). The germline V gene has CDR1 LNHDA and CDR2 SQIVND (reference sequence). Between the trimmed V and J ends, which lost 1 base and 8 bases, there was a span of 6 bases. The CDR3 is 12 amino acids. The CDR3 reads CASSIGTHEQFF. CDR3 DNA sequence: TGTGCCAGTAGTATAGGGACTCATGAGCAGTTCTTC.

The V call is TRBV30, the J call TRBJ2-5; possibly TRBD1 for D (5 bases). V was cut by 5 bases and J by 4 bases, with 11 bases left in between. Germline V CDR1 and CDR2: GTSNPN, SVGIG (reference sequence). This CDR3 has 12 residues. CDR3 in amino acids: CAWGRQLETQYF. In nucleotides, the CDR3 is TGTGCCTGGGGCCGACAGTTAGAGACCCAGTACTTC.

The gene calls are TRBV7-2 and TRBJ2-2; 10 bases align to TRBD1. The germline gives CDR1 SGHTA, CDR2 FQGNSA. V trimming: 8 bases; J trimming: 5 bases; junction bases outside the gene matches: 8. The CDR3 sequence is 15 residues long. The CDR3 nucleotides are TGTGCCAGCGGACCGGGACAGGGGACAACCGGGGAGCTGTTTTTT. Its protein product is CASGPGQGTTGELFF.

The chain links TRBV15 to TRBJ2-2, with 8 positions matching TRBD1. CDR1 is LNHNV and CDR2 is YYDKDF in the germline V gene (reference sequence). The CDR3 extends over 16 amino acids. J lost 8 bases, V lost 5 bases, and 13 bases had no gene match. DNA for the CDR3: TGTGCCACCAGCCCACCGGGACAGGCAAGGTGGGGGGAGCTGTTTTTT. This codes for CATSPPGQARWGELFF. Based on the CDR3 plus reference TRBV15 and TRBJ2-2, the full variable domain is DAMVIQNPRYQVTQFGKPVTLSCSQTLNHNVMYWYQQKSSQAPKLLFHYYDKDFNNEADTPDNFQSRRPNTSFCFLDIRSPGLGDTAMYLCATSPPGQARWGELFFGEGSRLTVL.

This sequence joins TRBV24-1 and TRBJ1-1, with D uncertain. This CDR3 is built from 15 residues. Deletions cut 5 bases from V and 0 bases from J, with 12 bases between. CDR1 is KGHDR, CDR2 SFDVKD, per germline. CDR3 nucleotides: TGTGCCACCAGTGGCAGCGAGGGTGTGAACACTGAAGCTTTCTTT. Its translation is CATSGSEGVNTEAFF.

This sequence joins TRBV7-6 and TRBJ2-1; the D gene is possibly TRBD2 (6 bases). Germline CDR1 is SGHVS and CDR2 is FNYEAQ. The CDR3 has 14 residues. V shed 1 base and J shed 5 bases, with 9 bases lying between them. DNA for the CDR3: TGTGCCAGCAGCTTAGGGCGGGGCAACAATGAGCAGTTCTTC. This gives the protein CASSLGRGNNEQFF.

This sequence joins TRBV3-1 (or the pseudogene TRBV3-2) and TRBJ2-3; TRBD2 aligns across 9 bases. This CDR3 has 16 amino acids. V shed 0 bases and J 6 bases; nucleotides not matched to a gene: 7. Germline CDR1 reads LGHDT; CDR2 reads YNNKEL (reference sequence). Written as DNA, the CDR3 is TGTGCCAGCAGCCAAGAGCCTAGCGGGGTTCGCGATACGCAGTATTTT. Encoded protein: CASSQEPSGVRDTQYF.

This rearrangement joins TRBV5-1 to TRBJ2-5; TRBD2 matches 9 bases. The CDR3 spans 15 residues. Germline V gene lookup returns CDR1 SGHRS and CDR2 YFSETQ. The V and J ends lost 3 bases and 2 bases, in that order; junction bases with no gene match: 5. The CDR3 DNA reads as TGCGCCAGCAGCTCTAGCGGGGCAATTCAAGAGACCCAGTACTTC. It encodes CASSSSGAIQETQYF.

The chain uses TRBV18 and TRBJ1-4; unclear D gene. The CDR3 sequence is 13 residues long. Germline lookup yields CDR1 KGHSH and CDR2 LQKENI. With 6 bases removed from V and 6 bases from J, the gap between germline ends came to 11 bases. CDR3 protein: CASSPGEDEKLFF. In nucleotides, the CDR3 is TGTGCCAGCTCCCCAGGCGAGGATGAAAAACTGTTTTTT.